The 14 T cell receptor beta chains below come from one sample, sequenced in a study of shared clonotypes between healthy human individuals. Assay: immunoSEQ multiplex PCR; the TCRdb copy retains only in-frame clones and omits some. The repertoire consists of around 2.5 million clones, with 93% occurring once and the leading ten covering about 0.39%. Sequenced sample: naive CD4+ T cells from PBMCs. The subset here: CD45RA+ positively selected. The receptors come from a young man in good health. Some clones in this sample may be carry-over from other donors' samples.

The V call is TRBV5-5, the J call TRBJ2-7, with TRBD2 matching 7 bases. Germline lookup yields CDR1 SGHKS and CDR2 YYEKEE (reference sequence). This CDR3 comprises 15 residues. V lost 1 base to trimming and J lost 0 bases; unmatched junction nucleotides: 4. The DNA of the CDR3 is TGTGCCAGCAGCTTGCGGGGGAGGGTCTCCTACGAGCAGTACTTC. This translates into CASSLRGRVSYEQYF.

The rearrangement joins TRBV5-1 to TRBJ2-3; 14 bases are a match to TRBD2. Per the germline V gene, CDR1 is SGHRS and CDR2 is YFSETQ. The CDR3 consists of 16 residues. V was clipped by 4 bases and J by 1 base; unmatched bases: 2. The CDR3 bases are TGCGCCAGCAGCAGACTAGCGGGAGGGGGCACAGATACGCAGTATTTT. Amino acid sequence: CASSRLAGGGTDTQYF.

This rearrangement joins TRBV2 to TRBJ2-1, with D perhaps TRBD2 (6 bases). The germline CDR1 and CDR2 sequences are SNHLY and FYNNEI. This CDR3 comprises 13 residues. Deletions cut 6 bases from V and 9 bases from J, with 15 bases between. CDR3 nucleotide sequence: TGTGCCAGCAGGATAAACGGCGGGACTGAGCAGTTCTTC. Protein product: CASRINGGTEQFF.

The chain has TRBV28 and TRBJ1-4; D not resolved. This CDR3 region has 13 residues. Trimming left V 3 bases short and J 10 bases short, with 12 bases between. Germline-derived CDR1 and CDR2 are MDHEN and SYDVKM. DNA of the CDR3: TGTGCCAGCAGTTTCGTAATCATGGGAAAACTGTTTTTT. This codes for CASSFVIMGKLFF.

The chain uses TRBV5-1 and TRBJ2-7; 10 bases are a match to TRBD1. V was pared by 4 bases and J by 2 bases, with 18 bases of the junction left unmatched. CDR3 length: 19 residues. The V gene's germline CDR1 is SGHRS and CDR2 YFSETQ. CDR3: CASSPARMSVTGGAYEQYF. Written as DNA, the CDR3 is TGCGCCAGCAGCCCCGCCCGGATGAGCGTGACAGGGGGCGCCTACGAGCAGTACTTC.

The chain is built from TRBV5-4 and TRBJ2-7; TRBD1 or TRBD2 may be the D gene (5 bases each). The CDR3 consists of 17 residues. Trimming took 3 bases from V and 3 from J, leaving 22 bases between them. Germline-derived CDR1 and CDR2 are SGHNT and YYREEE (reference sequence). The CDR3 coding sequence is TGTGCCAGCAGCTCGATGACGGGACCAGGGAATGGCTACGAGCAGTACTTC. Amino acid sequence: CASSSMTGPGNGYEQYF.

The chain employs TRBV6-1 and TRBJ1-4; D might be TRBD1 (5 bases). The CDR3 extends over 13 amino acids. Germline CDR1 MNHNS, CDR2 SASEGT. V lost 4 bases, J lost 5 bases, and 8 bases lay in between. CDR3 protein: CASSGDGNEKLFF. The DNA of the CDR3 is TGTGCCAGCAGTGGGGACGGGAATGAAAAACTGTTTTTT.

This clone occurred once. The chain couples TRBV25-1 to TRBJ1-4, with a weak D call TRBD1 (6 bases). V shed 3 bases and J shed 0 bases, with 14 bases lying between them. The germline CDR1 and CDR2 sequences are MGHDK and SYGVNS. CDR3 length equals 17 residues. This CDR3 is CASSEQGFGATNEKLFF. For the CDR3, the DNA is TGTGCCAGCAGTGAGCAGGGGTTCGGGGCAACTAATGAAAAACTGTTTTTT.

V and J are TRBV18 and TRBJ1-2; D is unresolved. CDR3 length: 15 amino acids. Germline V gene lookup returns CDR1 KGHSH and CDR2 LQKENI. The germline V and J ends were trimmed by 0 bases and 0 bases, with 8 bases remaining between them. CDR3 nucleotide sequence: TGTGCCAGCTCACCACCTTCAAGAGCTAACTATGGCTACACCTTC. Its translation: CASSPPSRANYGYTF.

This chain uses TRBV21-1 with TRBJ1-5; TRBD1 reflects the table's D call only, with no check against the DNA. TRBV21-1 is labeled a pseudogene. The CDR3 is 14 amino acids. CDR3 bases: TGTGCCAGCAGCAAAGTGGGGCGCAATCAGCCCCAGCATTTT. The encoded protein is CASSKVGRNQPQHF.

The chain couples TRBV28 to TRBJ2-4, with a tentative D call TRBD1 (6 bases). V gave up 7 bases and J gave up 0 bases, with 10 bases separating them. The CDR3 sequence is 14 residues long. Looked up from germline, CDR1 is MDHEN and CDR2 is SYDVKM. The CDR3 DNA reads as TGTGCCAGCAACTTACAGGGAGCCAAAAACATTCAGTACTTC. Amino acid sequence: CASNLQGAKNIQYF.

This clone occurred once. The DNA of the CDR3 is TGTGCCAGCAGTGTTCTAGCGGGAGATAGCGAGCAGTACTTC. Translated, it gives CASSVLAGDSEQYF. The chain uses TRBV6-1 and TRBJ2-7, with TRBD2 matching 10 bases. CDR3 length: 14 amino acids. V lost 4 bases and J lost 6; bases outside the gene matches: 6. Per germline, CDR1 MNHNS and CDR2 SASEGT.

The chain combines TRBV9 with TRBJ2-4; TRBD1 matches at 7 bases. The CDR3 contains 16 residues. CDR1 SGDLS and CDR2 YYNGEE come from the germline V gene. The V gene end was trimmed by 4 bases and the J gene end by 8 bases; junction bases not matched to a gene: 15. CDR3: CASSPTGTARRYIQYF. The CDR3, as DNA: TGTGCCAGCAGCCCAACCGGGACAGCGAGGAGATACATTCAGTACTTC.

The chain carries TRBV7-2 and TRBJ2-5; 7 bases line up with TRBD2. The length of the CDR3 is 14 residues. V shed 5 bases and J 5 bases; nucleotides not matched to a gene: 8. From germline, CDR1 is SGHTA and CDR2 FQGNSA. The CDR3 sequence is CASSREREGETQYF. CDR3 DNA: TGTGCCAGCAGCCGTGAGCGGGAAGGGGAGACCCAGTACTTC.